These 21 T cell receptor beta chains were sequenced from one sample in a study of blood T cell repertoires in COVID-19. The protocol was immunoSEQ multiplex PCR, while the TCRdb copy is restricted to in-frame clones and leaves out a portion. The repertoire includes some 65,000 clones, approximately 93% of them detected once, and roughly 3% sits in the top ten. Sequencing input: peripheral blood. The receptors stem from a man in his 70s with active COVID-19.

The V call is TRBV5-4, the J call TRBJ2-5; 7 nucleotides align to TRBD2. Germline assignment: CDR1 SGHNT and CDR2 YYREEE (reference sequence). The trim removed 4 bases at V and 2 bases at J, leaving 8 bases unmatched. The CDR3 is 15 amino acids. DNA for the CDR3: TGTGCCAGCAGCCCGGGGCAGCGGGGACAAGAGACCCAGTACTTC. It specifies CASSPGQRGQETQYF. The entire variable domain, with the rest obtained from reference TRBV5-4 and TRBJ2-5, is as follows: ETGVTQSPTHLIKTRGQQVTLRCSSQSGHNTVSWYQQALGQGPQFIFQYYREEENGRGNFPPRFSGLQFPNYSSELNVNALELDDSALYLCASSPGQRGQETQYFGPGTRLLVL.

This clone has just one count. The V call is TRBV7-9, the J call TRBJ2-5; D might be TRBD1 (6 bases). The CDR3 runs to 14 residues. V lost 1 base and J lost 5, with 11 bases in between. Germline-derived CDR1 and CDR2 are SEHNR and FQNEAQ (reference sequence). The CDR3 bases are TGTGCCAGCAGCTTAGGAGGGGGTCCGGAGACCCAGTACTTC. Its translation is CASSLGGGPETQYF.

The chain links TRBV27 to TRBJ2-2; D call uncertain. The germline V gene encodes CDR1 MNHEY and CDR2 SMNVEV (reference sequence). The V and J ends lost 2 bases and 6 bases respectively, with 4 bases between them. The CDR3 spans 12 residues. Written as DNA, the CDR3 is TGTGCCAGCAGTTTAGGGCCCGGGGAGCTGTTTTTT. This sequence encodes CASSLGPGELFF.

V and J are TRBV19 and TRBJ2-5, with a possible D match to TRBD1 (6 bases). The V gene lost 4 bases and the J gene lost 3 bases, with 15 bases spanning the gap. The CDR3 runs 15 residues. CDR1 LNHDA and CDR2 SQIVND come from the germline V gene (reference sequence). As DNA, the CDR3 is TGTGCCAGTAGTAGCCCAGGGCAGGGGAAAGAGACCCAGTACTTC. This codes for CASSSPGQGKETQYF.

V gene TRBV2 combines with J gene TRBJ1-1, with 7 bases aligning to TRBD1. The CDR3 has 15 residues. Germline trimming cut 6 bases from V and 1 base from J; bases unmatched to any gene: 8. Germline V gene lookup returns CDR1 SNHLY and CDR2 FYNNEI. The DNA of the CDR3 is TGTGCCAGCAGAATAAACAGGGGCTCGAACACTGAAGCTTTCTTT. This sequence encodes CASRINRGSNTEAFF.

The table lists this clone with a count of one. The chain carries TRBV4-3 and TRBJ2-3, with 7 bases that match TRBD2. The CDR3 totals 19 residues. V dropped 0 bases and J dropped 5; count of bases not matched to a gene: 17. Germline V CDR1 and CDR2: LGHNA, YSLEER. CDR3 DNA: TGCGCCAGCAGCCAAGATCTGACTTTCGCGGGGGAGCAGGGAGATACGCAGTATTTT. Its translation: CASSQDLTFAGEQGDTQYF.

The rearrangement joins TRBV14 to TRBJ1-1, with a possible D match to TRBD1 (6 bases). Germline V gives CDR1 SGHDN, CDR2 FVKESK. This CDR3 has 13 amino acids. V lost 4 bases and J lost 11, with 17 bases in between. This CDR3 reads CASSPTAGALAFF. Written as DNA, the CDR3 is TGTGCCAGCAGCCCTACGGCAGGGGCACTGGCTTTCTTT.

The chain employs TRBV18 and TRBJ2-7; tentatively, D is TRBD2 (6 bases). V was shortened by 3 bases and J by 4 bases, with 13 bases between the two germline ends. The CDR3 covers 14 residues. Germline V CDR1 and CDR2: KGHSH, LQKENI. The CDR3 reads CASSPPTSRYEQYV. In nucleotides, the CDR3 is TGTGCCAGCTCACCCCCGACTAGTAGATACGAGCAGTACGTC.

The chain uses TRBV10-3 and TRBJ2-1; TRBD2 agrees at 14 bases. Trimming removed 0 bases from V and 2 bases from J; junction bases left unmatched: 6. This CDR3 has 19 residues. Per germline, CDR1 ENHRY and CDR2 SYGVKD. The CDR3 region has the DNA TGTGCCATCAGTGAGTCTGGACTAGCGGGGGGAATTACCTACAATGAGCAGTTCTTC. Translation gives CAISESGLAGGITYNEQFF.

This clone showed up just once. The genes are TRBV6-6 and TRBJ1-1, with D perhaps matching TRBD1 (5 bases). Trimming pared 6 bases from V and 3 bases from J, leaving 17 bases between. This CDR3 is 15 amino acids long. Looked up from germline, CDR1 is MNHNY and CDR2 is SVGAGI (reference sequence). CDR3 coding DNA: TGTGCCAGCAGCCCCCCTGGGTTAGGGGACACTGAAGCTTTCTTT. This codes for CASSPPGLGDTEAFF.

The chain uses TRBV3-1 (or the pseudogene TRBV3-2) and TRBJ1-5; 12 bases are shared with TRBD1. Germline-derived CDR1 and CDR2 are LGHDT and YNNKEL (reference sequence). This CDR3 has 15 amino acids. J gave up 6 bases and V 3 bases, and 3 bases lay outside the gene matches. The CDR3 protein is CASSHAGQGAQPQHF. CDR3 bases: TGTGCCAGCAGCCATGCGGGACAGGGGGCTCAGCCCCAGCATTTT.

J is TRBJ1-4 and V is TRBV19, with a weak D call TRBD1 (5 bases). The CDR3 spans 14 residues. CDR1 and CDR2 (germline): LNHDA, SQIVND (reference sequence). Trimming took off 7 bases at V and 4 bases at J, with 13 bases between the two ends. CDR3 DNA sequence: TGTGCCAGTACAGGCCAGGGCAATAATGAAAAACTGTTTTTT. This encodes CASTGQGNNEKLFF.

The V gene is TRBV7-2, the J gene TRBJ1-5; D call uncertain. The V end was cut by 1 base, the J end by 7 bases, with 8 bases between. CDR3 size: 13 residues. Germline V lookup: CDR1 SGHTA, CDR2 FQGNSA. The CDR3 protein is CASSLVWEQPQHF. CDR3 in DNA: TGTGCCAGCAGCTTAGTCTGGGAGCAGCCCCAGCATTTT. The full variable domain, in which reference TRBV7-2 and TRBJ1-5 provide the parts outside the CDR3, is GAGVSQSPSNKVTEKGKDVELRCDPISGHTALYWYRQSLGQGLEFLIYFQGNSAPDKSGLPSDRFSAERTGGSVSTLTIQRTQQEDSAVYLCASSLVWEQPQHFGDGTRLSIL.

This CDR3 reads CASSPNSGGIYNEQFF. Here the CDR3 DNA reads TGTGCCAGCTCACCAAATAGCGGGGGGATCTACAATGAGCAGTTCTTC. The V call is TRBV18, the J call TRBJ2-1, with TRBD2 matching 10 bases. The germline CDR1 and CDR2 sequences are KGHSH and LQKENI. The CDR3 sequence is 16 residues long. V gave up 2 bases and J gave up 3 bases; unmatched junction bases: 4.

Details on this clone: The same CDR3 arises from other DNA sequences in this sample as well. The chain joins TRBV5-1 to TRBJ1-5; possible D gene TRBD1, 5 bases. V was trimmed by 0 bases and J by 3 bases, leaving 10 bases between them. The CDR3 sequence is 15 residues long. Looked up from germline, CDR1 is SGHRS and CDR2 is YFSETQ. DNA of the CDR3: TGCGCCAGCAGCTTGGGGCAGGGAAACAATCAGCCCCAGCATTTT. Translating it yields CASSLGQGNNQPQHF.

The chain is built from TRBV6-1 and TRBJ2-7; 7 nucleotides align to TRBD1. Losses at the gene ends were 0 bases for V and 6 bases for J; bases not matched to a gene: 5. Per the germline V gene, CDR1 is MNHNS and CDR2 is SASEGT. This CDR3 comprises 14 residues. Here the CDR3 DNA reads TGTGCCAGCAGTGAAGCGCTACAGGGGCTCGAGCAGTACTTC. It encodes CASSEALQGLEQYF.

The chain employs TRBV12-3 or TRBV12-4 and TRBJ1-2; weak D call: TRBD1 (6 bases). Trimming shortened V by 3 bases and J by 6 bases, and 11 bases separated the two germline ends. This CDR3 contains 13 residues. In DNA form, the CDR3 reads TGTGCCAGCAGTTTTCCAGGGGTCCATGGCTACACCTTC. This gives the protein CASSFPGVHGYTF.

This chain connects TRBV29-1 to TRBJ2-3, with TRBD1 matching over 9 bases. There are 13 residues in the CDR3. Germline V gives CDR1 SQVTM, CDR2 ANQGSEA. The V segment lost 7 bases and the J segment 4 bases; nucleotides outside the gene matches: 6. Here the CDR3 DNA reads TGCAGCGCCAACAGGGGGCGTTCAGATACGCAGTATTTT. Translated, it gives CSANRGRSDTQYF.

Worth noting for this clone: This specimen includes other DNA sequences encoding the same CDR3. The chain's CDR3 is CASSPSPRQGRTEQYF. The CDR3 DNA reads TGTGCCAGCAGCCCCTCCCCCCGACAGGGGAGGACCGAGCAGTACTTC. The chain couples TRBV9 to TRBJ2-7, with TRBD1 matching 8 bases. Germline V gene lookup returns CDR1 SGDLS and CDR2 YYNGEE. The ends lost 4 bases at V and 6 bases at J; junction bases unmatched: 15. The CDR3 covers 16 residues. Drawing the rest from reference TRBV9 and TRBJ2-7, the complete variable domain is DSGVTQTPKHLITATGQRVTLRCSPRSGDLSVYWYQQSLDQGLQFLIQYYNGEERAKGNILERFSAQQFPDLHSELNLSSLELGDSALYFCASSPSPRQGRTEQYFGPGTRLTVT.

The V gene is TRBV6-5, the J gene TRBJ1-2, with 7 bases that match TRBD1. The V and J ends lost 4 bases and 3 bases, in that order; junction bases with no gene match: 8. This CDR3 is 15 amino acids long. Germline V gene sequence: CDR1 MNHEY, CDR2 SVGAGI. The CDR3 spells CASSFRQGQDYGYTF. The CDR3 region has the DNA TGTGCCAGCAGTTTCCGACAGGGCCAAGACTATGGCTACACCTTC.

The V gene is TRBV3-1 (or the pseudogene TRBV3-2), the J gene TRBJ1-3; maybe TRBD1 (5 bases). Germline CDR1 is LGHDT and CDR2 is YNNKEL (reference sequence). V was cut by 1 base and J by 0 bases, with 10 bases left in between. This CDR3 has 16 amino acids. The CDR3 sequence is CASSQAQGGSGNTIYF. CDR3 in DNA: TGTGCCAGCAGCCAAGCCCAGGGCGGCTCTGGAAACACCATATATTTT.